This entry concerns a single TCR beta chain. The Seattle patients, enrolled during active infection, were followed longitudinally. Per the original methods: The assay estimated nucleated cells by amplifying reference gene primers. Produced via immunoSEQ multiplex PCR; TCRdb's table is partial and in-frame only. V and J calls and clone size come straight from that table; D and trimming were deduced from the DNA. Of 150,000 or so clones in the sample, around 89% were seen once. The sample is drawn from a study of blood T cell repertoires in COVID-19. Study-wide context: Acute-phase and convalescent COVID-19 samples originated in the United States, Italy and Spain. PBMCs, B-cell-depleted T cells, or T cells were the source of the cDNA or gDNA that made up the material.

Material for sequencing was peripheral blood. The TCR comes from a man aged 55 to 70 with COVID-19, enrolled during active disease.

For the CDR3, the DNA is TGTGCCAGCAGCCCCCGACTAGGATCGACAGATACGCAGTATTTT. It specifies CASSPRLGSTDTQYF. The genes are TRBV7-8 and TRBJ2-3, with D perhaps TRBD2 (6 bases). The germline CDR1 and CDR2 sequences are SGHVS and FQNEAQ. There are 15 residues in the CDR3. V lost 5 bases and J lost 3, with 15 bases in between.